The source of this TCR beta chain is a study of cytomegalovirus exposure and HLA in healthy donors. Trimming removed 5 bases from V and 2 bases from J, with 9 bases in between. The CDR3 totals 13 residues. CDR1 and CDR2 from the germline V gene are KGHSH and LQKENI. Libraries were prepared by immunoSEQ multiplex PCR; TCRdb keeps only in-frame clonotypes and omits some of them. The sample has around 150,000 clones, around nine tenths seen once. The TCR was taken from a man between 18 and 29 years old in good health and CMV-seropositive. The chain links TRBV18 to TRBJ2-5, with D maybe TRBD1 (6 bases). Sequenced input: PBMCs. This CDR3 is CASSGTSQETQYF. Here the CDR3 DNA reads TGTGCCAGCTCAGGGACATCTCAAGAGACCCAGTACTTC.